This T cell receptor beta chain is from a study of cytomegalovirus exposure and HLA in healthy donors. Regarding the study as a whole: Sequencing probably produced one cluster of sequence variants that were highly shared. Trimming of TCR beta V- and J-genes showed a link, identified in a later analysis, to a missense DCLRE1C variant. Certain indistinguishable V segments, among them TRBV6-2 and TRBV6-3, were excluded.

Unrecorded immune exposures were likely, despite nominal health at sampling. Germline values: CDR1 SGDLS, CDR2 YYNGEE. The CDR3 totals 15 residues. After removal of 5 bases from V and 5 bases from J, the junction contained 8 bases not matched to a gene. As concerns this clone: Its matching antigen is unknown.

Both 60 Vbeta primers and 13 Jbeta primers went into the PCR. The table came from immunoSEQ multiplex PCR; TCRdb's copy has only in-frame clones and leaves some out. The sample shows more than 65,000 clones, approximately 74% of them seen only once. This clonotype originated in a woman in her 50s in good health and CMV-seropositive. The rearrangement uses TRBV9 and TRBJ2-2; 8 nucleotides agree with TRBD2. Sequencing was done on a sample of PBMCs. The CDR3 here is CASRPSAGGTGELFF. CDR3 nucleotides: TGTGCCAGCAGACCCTCGGCGGGAGGAACCGGGGAGCTGTTTTTT.